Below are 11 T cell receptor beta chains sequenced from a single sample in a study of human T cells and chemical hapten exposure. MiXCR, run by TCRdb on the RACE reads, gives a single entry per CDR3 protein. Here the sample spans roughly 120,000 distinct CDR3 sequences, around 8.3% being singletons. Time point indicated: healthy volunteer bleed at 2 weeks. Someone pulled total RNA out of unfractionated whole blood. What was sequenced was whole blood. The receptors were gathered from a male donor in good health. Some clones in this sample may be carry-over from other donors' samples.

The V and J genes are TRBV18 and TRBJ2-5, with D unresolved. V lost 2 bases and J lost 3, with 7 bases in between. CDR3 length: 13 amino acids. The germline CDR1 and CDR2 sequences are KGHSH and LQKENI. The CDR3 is CASSPEAEETQYF. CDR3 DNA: TGTGCCAGCTCACCAGAGGCAGAAGAGACCCAGTACTTC.

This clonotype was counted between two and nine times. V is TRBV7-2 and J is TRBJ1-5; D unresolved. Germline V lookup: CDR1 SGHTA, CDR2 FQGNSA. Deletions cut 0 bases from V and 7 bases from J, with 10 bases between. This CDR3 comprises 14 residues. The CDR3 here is CASSLARVGQPQHF. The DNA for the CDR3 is TGTGCCAGCAGCTTAGCGCGGGTTGGACAGCCCCAGCATTTT.

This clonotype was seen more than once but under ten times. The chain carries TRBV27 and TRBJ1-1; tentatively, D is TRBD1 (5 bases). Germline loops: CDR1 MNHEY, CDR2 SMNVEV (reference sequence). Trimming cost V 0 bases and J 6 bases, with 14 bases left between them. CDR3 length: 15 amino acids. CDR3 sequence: CASSLSKSGGAEAFF. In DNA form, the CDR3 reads TGTGCCAGCAGTTTATCGAAAAGTGGGGGGGCTGAAGCTTTCTTT.

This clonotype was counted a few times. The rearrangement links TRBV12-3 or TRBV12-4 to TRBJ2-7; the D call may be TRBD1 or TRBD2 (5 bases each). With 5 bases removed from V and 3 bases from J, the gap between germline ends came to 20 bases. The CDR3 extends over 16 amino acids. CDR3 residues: CASSPHPGTARYEQYF. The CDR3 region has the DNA TGTGCCAGCAGTCCCCACCCCGGGACCGCCCGCTACGAGCAGTACTTC.

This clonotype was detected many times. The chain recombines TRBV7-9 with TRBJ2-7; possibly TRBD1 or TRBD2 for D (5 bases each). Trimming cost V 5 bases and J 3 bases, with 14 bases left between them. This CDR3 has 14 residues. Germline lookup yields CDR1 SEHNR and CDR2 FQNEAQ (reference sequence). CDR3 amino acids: CASSPHGARYEQYF. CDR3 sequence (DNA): TGTGCCAGCAGCCCCCACGGGGCTCGCTACGAGCAGTACTTC.

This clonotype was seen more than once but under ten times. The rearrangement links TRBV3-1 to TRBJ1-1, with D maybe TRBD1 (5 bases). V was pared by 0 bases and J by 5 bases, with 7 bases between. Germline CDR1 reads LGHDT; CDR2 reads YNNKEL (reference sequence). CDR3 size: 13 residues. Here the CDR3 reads CASSQDKGTEAFF. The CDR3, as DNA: TGTGCCAGCAGCCAAGATAAGGGGACTGAAGCTTTCTTT.

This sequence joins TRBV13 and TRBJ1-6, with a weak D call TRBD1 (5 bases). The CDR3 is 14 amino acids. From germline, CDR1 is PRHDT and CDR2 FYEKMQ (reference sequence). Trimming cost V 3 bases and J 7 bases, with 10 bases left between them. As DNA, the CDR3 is TGTGCCAGCAGCTTGGGGCTCGGGAATTCACCCCTCCACTTT. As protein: CASSLGLGNSPLHF.

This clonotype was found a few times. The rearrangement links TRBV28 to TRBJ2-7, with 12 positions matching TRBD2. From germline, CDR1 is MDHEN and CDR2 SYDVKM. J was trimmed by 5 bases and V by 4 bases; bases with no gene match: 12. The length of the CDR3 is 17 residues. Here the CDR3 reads CASSSPVRLAGADEQYF. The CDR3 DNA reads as TGTGCCAGCAGTTCCCCCGTGAGACTAGCGGGAGCGGACGAGCAGTACTTC.

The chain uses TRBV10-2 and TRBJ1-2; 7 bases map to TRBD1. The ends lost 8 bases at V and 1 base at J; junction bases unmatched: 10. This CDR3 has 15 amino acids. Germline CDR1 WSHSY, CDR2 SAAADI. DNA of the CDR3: TGCGCCAGCGCGACTGGGACAGAAAATAACTATGGCTACACCTTC. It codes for CASATGTENNYGYTF.

The chain's CDR3 is CASSPQTSSPYNEQFF. The DNA for the CDR3 is TGTGCCAGCTCACCCCAGACTAGCAGCCCGTACAATGAGCAGTTCTTC. The V gene is TRBV18, the J gene TRBJ2-1; 7 nucleotides align to TRBD2. After removal of 3 bases from V and 4 bases from J, the junction contained 9 bases not matched to a gene. The CDR3 consists of 16 residues. Germline assignment: CDR1 KGHSH and CDR2 LQKENI.

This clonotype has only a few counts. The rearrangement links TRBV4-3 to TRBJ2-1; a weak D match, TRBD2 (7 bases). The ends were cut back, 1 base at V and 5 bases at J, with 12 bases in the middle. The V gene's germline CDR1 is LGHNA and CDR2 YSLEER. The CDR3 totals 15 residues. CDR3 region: CASSQGWGGDNEQFF. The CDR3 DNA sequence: TGCGCCAGCAGCCAAGGGTGGGGGGGCGACAATGAGCAGTTCTTC.